The entry below describes one T cell receptor (beta chain). The target antigen is unknown. The TCR cDNA carried a universal primer site and UMIs from 5'RACE template switching. MiXCR, applied by TCRdb to the 5' RACE reads, yields one record per CDR3 protein. The sample has 100,000 to 150,000 distinct CDR3 sequences, 8.9% seen once; the top ten hold roughly 43%. This sample was taken from a study of T cells after yellow fever vaccination. Study-level results: Researchers cautioned that FACS-sorted repertoires could harbor abundant clonotypes contaminating from the bulk population. Re-detected after boosting: most primary clones, around 96% of CD4 and roughly 88% of CD8.

Germline CDR1 and CDR2: MGHRA and YSYEKL. The CDR3 has 15 residues. V lost 0 bases, J lost 7 bases, and 15 bases lay in between. The TCR originated in a man between 18 and 29 years old who received the YFV17D yellow fever vaccine. The rearrangement uses TRBV4-1 and TRBJ1-2; perhaps TRBD1 as D (6 bases). The sample consisted of CD8+ T cells sorted from PBMCs, taken on the day of the yellow fever booster vaccination. This chain's CDR3 is CASSQDRAGAGGYTF. DNA for the CDR3: TGCGCCAGCAGCCAAGATCGGGCAGGGGCCGGTGGCTACACCTTC.